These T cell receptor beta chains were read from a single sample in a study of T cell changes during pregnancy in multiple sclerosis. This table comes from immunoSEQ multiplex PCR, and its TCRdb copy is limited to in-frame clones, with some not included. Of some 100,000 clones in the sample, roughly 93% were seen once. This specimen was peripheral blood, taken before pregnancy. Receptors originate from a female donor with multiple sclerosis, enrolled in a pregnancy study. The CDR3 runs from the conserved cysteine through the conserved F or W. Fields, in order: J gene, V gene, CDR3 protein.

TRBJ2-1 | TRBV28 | CASSSPRRGNNEQFF
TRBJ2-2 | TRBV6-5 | CASSWTSGRELFF
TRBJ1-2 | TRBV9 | CASSVEVRDSYGYTF
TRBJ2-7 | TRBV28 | CASSLWSLAGYSYEQYF
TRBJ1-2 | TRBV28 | CASSLSPRTYKPHYGYTF
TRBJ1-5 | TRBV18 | CASSPGTGTQPQHF
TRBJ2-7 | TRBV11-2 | CASSFGTAYEQYF
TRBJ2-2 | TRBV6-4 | CASSALAGAGELFF
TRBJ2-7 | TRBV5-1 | CASTYGTGGGYEQYF
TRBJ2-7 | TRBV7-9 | CASSPVGREQYF